The clone carrying this T cell receptor (beta chain) was observed a few times. Its antigen is not known. V was pared by 2 bases and J by 6 bases, with 21 bases between. CDR1 LGHNA and CDR2 YNFKEQ come from the germline V gene. CDR3 size: 17 residues. It was 5'RACE with constant-segment primers that produced the TCR alpha and TCR beta cDNA libraries, which carried sample barcodes and UMIs. Each CDR3 protein is one row after TCRdb ran MiXCR on the 5' RACE reads. The sample carries 250,000 to 300,000 distinct CDR3 sequences, 15% to 20% recorded once. This specimen belongs to a study of T-cell memory formation after mild COVID-19. Overall study findings and caveats: Clones contracting over day 15 to 85 were CD4/CD8 balanced, with later expanders leaning CD4+.

This clonotype was sampled from a man aged 18 to 29 who had mild COVID-19 (a few samples of this study predate the infection). Cell type and time point are not known. This chain joins TRBV4-2 and TRBJ2-3; D is possibly TRBD2 (6 bases). The sample was PBMCs or a T cell subset sorted from them (not recorded which). The CDR3 loop is CASSQREGSAGGDTQYF. CDR3 DNA sequence: TGTGCCAGCAGCCAACGGGAAGGGAGTGCAGGAGGGGATACGCAGTATTTT.